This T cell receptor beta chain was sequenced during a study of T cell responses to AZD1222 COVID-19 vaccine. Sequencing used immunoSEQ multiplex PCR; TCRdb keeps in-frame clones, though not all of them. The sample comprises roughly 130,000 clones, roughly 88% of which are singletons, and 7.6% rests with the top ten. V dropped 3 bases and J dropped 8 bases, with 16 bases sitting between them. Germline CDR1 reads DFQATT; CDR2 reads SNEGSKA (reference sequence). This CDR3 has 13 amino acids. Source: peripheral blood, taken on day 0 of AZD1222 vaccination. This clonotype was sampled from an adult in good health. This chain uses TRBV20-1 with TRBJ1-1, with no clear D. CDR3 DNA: TGCAGTGCTAGTAGAGGTCAGAACAAAGAAGCTTTCTTT. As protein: CSASRGQNKEAFF.